The clone carrying this T cell receptor (beta chain) was seen a handful of times. The target antigen is unknown. The data were obtained in a study of regulatory T cells in long-lasting Graves disease. Across the whole study: Positivity for TSH receptor antibodies plus over 5 years of antithyroid drugs meant persistent Graves' disease.

Libraries of TCR beta came from iRepertoire HTBI primers plus Arm-PCR of CDR3 regions. Each CDR3 protein is one row after TCRdb ran MiXCR on the multiplex PCR reads. This table holds roughly 400,000 distinct CDR3 sequences, around 21% found once. Time point reported: persistent/refractory GD, antithyroid drugs over 5 years with positive TRAb. Following extraction of RNA from PBMCs, that RNA was used to make the TCR library. Diagnosing Graves' disease relied on the American Thyroid Association guidelines. General study findings and limits: Persistent disease preferred TRBV28, TRBJ1-2 and TRBJ2-5. New patients shared 800 to 1,000 public clonotypes, and persistent patients shared more, with a few thousand.

V gave up 5 bases and J gave up 16 bases; unmatched junction bases: 10. This CDR3 region has 12 residues. Germline V gene lookup returns CDR1 SGHTA and CDR2 FQGNSA. The genes are TRBV7-2 and TRBJ1-5, with 8 bases matching TRBD1. This clonotype originated in a female donor with Graves disease. This sample comprised peripheral blood mononuclear cells (PBMCs), obtained when the disease was refractory, from a patient treated with antithyroid drugs. CDR3 coding DNA: TGTGCCAGCAGCCGGGACAGGACCCATCAACATTTT. Translated, it gives CASSRDRTHQHF. Using reference TRBV7-2 and TRBJ1-5 for the parts outside the CDR3, the full variable domain is GAGVSQSPSNKVTEKGKDVELRCDPISGHTALYWYRQSLGQGLEFLIYFQGNSAPDKSGLPSDRFSAERTGGSVSTLTIQRTQQEDSAVYLCASSRDRTHQHFGDGTRLSIL.